This T cell receptor beta chain emerged from a study of CD8 T cells in ankylosing spondylitis. Whole-study findings and limits: Ankylosing spondylitis blood seemed to carry a telltale TCR beta motif made of eight or nine highly homologous variants. Relatively rare in peripheral blood, disease-linked clones were also CD8+.

Using its own MiXCR run on the 5' RACE reads, TCRdb lists one record per CDR3 protein. The sample has some 130,000 distinct CDR3 sequences, about 6.7% seen once. The CDR3 has 15 residues. Germline values: CDR1 SGDLS, CDR2 YYNGEE. Trimming took off 3 bases at V and 0 bases at J, with 11 bases between the two ends. Concerning this clonotype itself: The antigen remains unidentified.

The sample comprised blood, either unsorted or a sorted T cell fraction (not recorded which). The receptor was derived from a female donor with ankylosing spondylitis or in good health (not recorded which). This chain joins TRBV9 and TRBJ2-3; no clear D. CDR3 region: CASSGGFTSTDTQYF. The CDR3 nucleotides read TGTGCCAGCAGCGGGGGATTCACTAGCACAGATACGCAGTATTTT.